The clone carrying this TCR beta chain was detected once. The antigen is undetermined. The data stem from a study of cytomegalovirus exposure and HLA in healthy donors. Study-wide results and limits: The authors listed 150 to 200 TCR beta chains as cytomegalovirus-associated.

In germline, CDR1 is GTSNPN, CDR2 SVGIG (reference sequence). The CDR3 covers 13 residues. With 2 bases clipped from V and 9 bases from J, the junction kept 7 bases outside the gene matches. Profiled with immunoSEQ multiplex PCR; TCRdb holds only in-frame clones, not every one. The sample contains about 250,000 clones, roughly 84% of which appear only once. Sequenced input: PBMCs. The chain uses TRBV30 and TRBJ2-1, with TRBD1 matching over 7 bases. The sequence was collected from a man aged 18 to 35 in good health and CMV-seropositive. The CDR3 here is CAWSKTGVSEQFF. CDR3 DNA: TGTGCCTGGAGTAAAACAGGGGTCAGTGAGCAGTTCTTC.